What follows is one T cell receptor (beta chain) and its context. The entry originates in a study of blood T cell repertoires in COVID-19. About the study: Acute and convalescent COVID-19 specimens originated in the United States, Italy and Spain.

Trimming left V 0 bases short and J 2 bases short, with 10 bases between. Germline V gene lookup returns CDR1 MGHRA and CDR2 YSYEKL. This CDR3 has 15 amino acids. Sequencing was performed with immunoSEQ multiplex PCR; in TCRdb, only in-frame clones are kept and a portion is missing. The table has about 200,000 clones, 80% to 90% seen once. The chain couples TRBV4-1 to TRBJ1-2, with D possibly TRBD1 on 5 matching bases. The TCR originated in a woman in her seventies with active or convalescent COVID-19. Sequencing was done on a sample of peripheral blood. The CDR3 DNA reads TGCGCCAGCAGCCAAGATCCAGGGATAAACTATGGCTACACCTTC. The encoded protein is CASSQDPGINYGYTF.